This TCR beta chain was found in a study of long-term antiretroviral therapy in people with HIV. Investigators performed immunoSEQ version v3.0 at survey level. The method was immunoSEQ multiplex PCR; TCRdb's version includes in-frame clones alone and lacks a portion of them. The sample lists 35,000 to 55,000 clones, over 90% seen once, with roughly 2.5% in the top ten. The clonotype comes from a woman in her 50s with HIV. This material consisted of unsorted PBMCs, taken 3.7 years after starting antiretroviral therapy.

In nucleotides, the CDR3 is TGTGCCAGCAGCTTGGACGGGTATGGCTACACCTTC. This translates into CASSLDGYGYTF. V gene TRBV5-6 combines with J gene TRBJ1-2; D gene ambiguous. Germline lookup yields CDR1 SGHDT and CDR2 YYEEEE. V was pared by 0 bases and J by 5 bases, with 5 bases between. This CDR3 contains 12 residues.